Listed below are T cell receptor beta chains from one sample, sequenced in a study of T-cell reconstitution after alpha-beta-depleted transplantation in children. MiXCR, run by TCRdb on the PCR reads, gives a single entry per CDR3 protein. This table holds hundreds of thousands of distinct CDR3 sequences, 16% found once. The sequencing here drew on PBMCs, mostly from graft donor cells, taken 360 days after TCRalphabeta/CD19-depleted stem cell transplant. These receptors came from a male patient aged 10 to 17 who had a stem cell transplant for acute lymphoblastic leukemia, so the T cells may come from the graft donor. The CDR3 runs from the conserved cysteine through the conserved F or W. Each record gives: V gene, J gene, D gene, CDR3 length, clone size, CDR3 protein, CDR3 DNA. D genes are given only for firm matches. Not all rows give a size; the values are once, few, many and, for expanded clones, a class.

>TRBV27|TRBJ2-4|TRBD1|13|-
CASSRGQENIQYF
TGTGCCAGCAGTCGCGGACAGGAAAACATTCAGTACTTC
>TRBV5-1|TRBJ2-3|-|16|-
CASSAGQRRSTDTQYF
TGCGCCAGCAGCGCGGGACAGAGGAGAAGCACAGATACGCAGTATTTT
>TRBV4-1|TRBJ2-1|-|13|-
CASSQGPSNEQFF
TGCGCCAGCAGCCAAGGTCCCAGCAATGAGCAGTTCTTC
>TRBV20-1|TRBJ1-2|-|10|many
CSAVEGGYTF
TGCAGTGCCGTAGAAGGGGGCTACACCTTC
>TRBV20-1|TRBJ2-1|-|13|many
CSARVAVNNEQFF
TGCAGTGCTAGGGTAGCGGTCAACAATGAGCAGTTCTTC
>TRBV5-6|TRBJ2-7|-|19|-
CASSLPYGSGRGLTYEQYF
TGTGCCAGCAGCCTACCCTACGGTTCGGGACGTGGCCTAACCTACGAGCAGTACTTC
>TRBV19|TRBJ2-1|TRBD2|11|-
CAFYQKGTTFF
TGTGCCTTTTACCAGAAAGGGACTACTTTCTTC
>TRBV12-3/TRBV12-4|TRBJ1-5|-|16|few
CASSLLLMGGNQPQHF
TGTGCCAGCAGTTTATTGTTAATGGGGGGGAATCAGCCCCAGCATTTT
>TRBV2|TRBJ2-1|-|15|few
CASSWDARSYNEQFF
TGTGCCAGCAGTTGGGACGCCCGCTCCTACAATGAGCAGTTCTTC
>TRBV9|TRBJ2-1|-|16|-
CASSVGAGRTYNEQFF
TGTGCCAGCAGCGTAGGTGCAGGACGCACCTACAATGAGCAGTTCTTC
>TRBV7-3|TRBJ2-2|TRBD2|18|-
CASSSRGSGRAGTGELFF
TGTGCCAGCAGCTCACGTGGTAGCGGGAGGGCCGGCACCGGGGAGCTGTTTTTT
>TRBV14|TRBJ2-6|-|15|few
CASSPRSYGANVLTF
TGTGCCAGCAGCCCGCGGTCGTATGGGGCCAACGTCCTGACTTTC
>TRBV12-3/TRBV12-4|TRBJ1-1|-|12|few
CASSLDFHGAFF
TGTGCCAGCAGTCTCGACTTTCACGGGGCTTTCTTT
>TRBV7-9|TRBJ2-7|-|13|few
CASSLAGYDEQYF
TGTGCCAGCAGCTTGGCAGGTTACGACGAGCAGTACTTC
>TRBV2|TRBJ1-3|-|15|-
CASSRLGSSGNTIYF
TGTGCCAGCAGTCGTTTAGGGAGCTCTGGAAACACCATATATTTT
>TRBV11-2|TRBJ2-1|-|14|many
CASSLTAPSNEQFF
TGTGCCAGCAGCTTAACGGCCCCTAGTAATGAGCAGTTCTTC
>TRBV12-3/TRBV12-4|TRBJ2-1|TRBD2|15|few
CASSLLVAGGNEQFF
TGTGCCAGCAGTTTACTGGTAGCGGGAGGGAATGAGCAGTTCTTC
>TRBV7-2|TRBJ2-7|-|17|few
CASSSSTVGPFSYEQYF
TGTGCCAGCAGCTCCTCTACAGTTGGACCTTTTTCCTACGAGCAGTACTTC
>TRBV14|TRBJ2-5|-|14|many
CASSQNRAQETQYF
TGTGCCAGCAGCCAAAACAGGGCACAAGAGACCCAGTACTTC
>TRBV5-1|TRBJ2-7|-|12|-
CASSFPGLEQYF
TGCGCCAGCAGCTTTCCAGGGTTGGAGCAGTACTTC
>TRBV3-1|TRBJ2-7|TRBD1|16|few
CASSQDMGQGFYEQYF
TGTGCCAGCAGCCAAGATATGGGACAGGGATTCTACGAGCAGTACTTC
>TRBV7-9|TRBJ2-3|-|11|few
CASTPRAMQYF
TGTGCCAGCACACCTAGGGCGATGCAGTATTTT
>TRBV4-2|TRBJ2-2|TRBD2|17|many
CASSRSSGASNTGELFF
TGTGCCAGCAGCCGGTCTAGCGGGGCATCGAACACCGGGGAGCTGTTTTTT
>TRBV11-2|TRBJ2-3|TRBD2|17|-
CASSLGIAGGPTDTQYF
TGTGCCAGCAGCTTAGGGATAGCGGGAGGGCCGACTGATACGCAGTATTTT
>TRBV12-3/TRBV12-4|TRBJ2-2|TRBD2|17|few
CASSLSRTSGITGELFF
TGTGCCAGCAGTTTAAGCCGGACTAGCGGAATTACCGGGGAGCTGTTTTTT
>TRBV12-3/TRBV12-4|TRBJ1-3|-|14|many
CASSPRGSGNTIYF
TGTGCCAGCAGTCCCAGGGGTTCTGGAAACACCATATATTTT
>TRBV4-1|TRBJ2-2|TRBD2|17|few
CASRRLLRGDVTGELFF
TGCGCCAGCAGACGTCTTTTGCGGGGGGACGTAACCGGGGAGCTGTTTTTT
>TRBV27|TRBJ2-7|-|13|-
CASSSDTTYEQYF
TGTGCCAGCAGTTCGGACACAACCTACGAGCAGTACTTC
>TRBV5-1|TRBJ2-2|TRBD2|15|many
CASSGLTSLPGELFF
TGCGCCAGCAGCGGACTGACTAGCCTACCCGGGGAGCTGTTTTTT
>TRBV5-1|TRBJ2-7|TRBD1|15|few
CASSLPGQASYEQYF
TGCGCCAGCAGCCTCCCGGGACAGGCATCCTACGAGCAGTACTTC
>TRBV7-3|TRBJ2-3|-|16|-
CASSLYGGTGPDTQYF
TGTGCCAGCAGCTTATATGGCGGGACGGGCCCAGATACGCAGTATTTT
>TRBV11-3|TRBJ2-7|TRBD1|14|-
CASSRSGTGNEQYF
TGTGCCAGCAGCAGATCCGGGACAGGGAACGAGCAGTACTTC
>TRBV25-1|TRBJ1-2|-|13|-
CASSDPGVDGYTF
TGTGCCAGCAGTGACCCCGGGGTTGATGGCTACACCTTC
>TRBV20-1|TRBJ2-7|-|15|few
CSARTPQSQGYEQYF
TGCAGTGCTAGGACCCCTCAGAGCCAGGGATACGAGCAGTACTTC
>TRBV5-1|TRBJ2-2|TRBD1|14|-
CASRVSGGTGELFF
TGCGCCAGCAGAGTTTCAGGGGGCACCGGGGAGCTGTTTTTT
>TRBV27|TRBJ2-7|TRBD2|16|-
CASSDLAGALPYEQYF
TGTGCCAGCAGTGACCTAGCGGGAGCCTTACCCTACGAGCAGTACTTC
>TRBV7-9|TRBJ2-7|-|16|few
CASSPPPRGPRHEQYF
TGTGCCAGCAGCCCCCCCCCTAGGGGTCCTCGCCACGAGCAGTACTTC
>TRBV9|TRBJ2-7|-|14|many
CASSVGGIPYEQYF
TGTGCCAGCAGCGTAGGTGGGATCCCCTACGAGCAGTACTTC
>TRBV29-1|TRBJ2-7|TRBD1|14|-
CSVDWTGETGEQYF
TGCAGCGTTGATTGGACAGGGGAGACGGGCGAGCAGTACTTC
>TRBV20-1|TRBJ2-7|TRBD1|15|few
CSALRTGRSRGEQYF
TGCAGTGCTCTAAGGACAGGGAGGTCCCGGGGCGAGCAGTACTTC
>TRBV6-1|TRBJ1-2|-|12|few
CASTRVFGGYTF
TGTGCCAGCACCCGAGTTTTTGGTGGCTACACCTTC
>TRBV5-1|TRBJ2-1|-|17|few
CATSTGHQGLGYNEQFF
TGCGCCACCAGCACCGGACACCAGGGGCTGGGCTACAATGAGCAGTTCTTC
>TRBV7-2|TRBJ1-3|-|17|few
CASSLAGRLNSGNTIYF
TGTGCCAGCAGCTTAGCGGGCAGGCTTAACTCTGGAAACACCATATATTTT
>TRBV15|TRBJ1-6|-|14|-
CATSEQFSNSPLHF
TGTGCCACCTCAGAGCAGTTTTCTAATTCACCCCTCCACTTT
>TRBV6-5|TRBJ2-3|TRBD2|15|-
CASSLAGEITDTQYF
TGTGCCAGCAGTTTAGCGGGGGAGATCACAGATACGCAGTATTTT
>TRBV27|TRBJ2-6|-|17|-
CASSLWGSYSGANVLTF
TGTGCCAGCAGTTTATGGGGCAGCTACTCTGGGGCCAACGTCCTGACTTTC
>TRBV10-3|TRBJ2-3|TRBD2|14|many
CAISEAGGTDTQYF
TGTGCCATCAGTGAGGCGGGAGGGACAGATACGCAGTATTTT
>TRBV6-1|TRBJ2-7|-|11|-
CASSGWDWQYF
TGTGCCAGCAGTGGGTGGGACTGGCAGTACTTC
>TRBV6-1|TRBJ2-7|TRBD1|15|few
CASVISQGVKYEQYF
TGTGCCAGCGTGATTTCACAGGGGGTGAAGTACGAGCAGTACTTC
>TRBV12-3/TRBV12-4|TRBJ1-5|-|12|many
CASNLGNQAQHF
TGTGCCAGCAATCTGGGGAATCAGGCCCAGCATTTT
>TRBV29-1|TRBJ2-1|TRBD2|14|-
CSVDRGGIDNEQFF
TGCAGCGTTGACCGGGGGGGGATCGACAATGAGCAGTTCTTC
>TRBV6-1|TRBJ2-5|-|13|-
CASTQGIRETQYF
TGTGCCAGCACCCAGGGGATCCGAGAGACCCAGTACTTC
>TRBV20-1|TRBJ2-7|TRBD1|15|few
CSARAQGQGAKEQYF
TGCAGTGCTAGAGCTCAGGGACAGGGGGCTAAAGAGCAGTACTTC
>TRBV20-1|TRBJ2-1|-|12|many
CSARRDANEQFF
TGCAGTGCTAGAAGAGACGCGAATGAGCAGTTCTTC
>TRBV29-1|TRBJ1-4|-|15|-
CSAAGATGYREKLFF
TGCAGCGCTGCGGGAGCAACGGGGTATCGAGAAAAACTGTTTTTT
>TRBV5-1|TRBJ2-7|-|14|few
CASSLGGPASEQYF
TGCGCCAGCAGCTTGGGGGGCCCAGCCTCCGAGCAGTACTTC
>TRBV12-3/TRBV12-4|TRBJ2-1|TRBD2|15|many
CASSPLTSLLNEQFF
TGTGCCAGCAGTCCCTTGACTAGCCTCCTCAATGAGCAGTTCTTC
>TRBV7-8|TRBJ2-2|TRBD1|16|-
CASSRRQGPGDGELFF
TGTGCCAGCAGCCGAAGACAGGGGCCAGGGGACGGGGAGCTGTTTTTT
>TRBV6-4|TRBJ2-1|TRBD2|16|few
CASSAGLAGGGNEQFF
TGTGCCAGCAGTGCCGGACTAGCGGGAGGAGGTAATGAGCAGTTCTTC